What follows is one TCR beta chain and its context. Its antigen is still unknown. No quality values exist for individual bases; no much larger clone is one base distant. Relative to germline, V is missing 4 bases and J is missing 6 bases, with 10 bases of the junction outside any gene match. The cysteine opens and the phenylalanine closes a CDR3 of 16 amino acids. CDR3 DNA only is kept here, 48 bases in frame from base 1. The germline V gene supplies CDR1 SGHRS and CDR2 YFSETQ. The sample originates from a study of cytomegalovirus exposure and HLA in healthy donors (dated by TCRdb to between 2016 and 2019). In the study overall: In an earlier analysis of some 550 of the donors, around 300 Gb of sequence data and some 100 million unique TCR beta sequences from 150 million to 200 million T cells were reported. The later analysis used no new phenotypic data to find candidate immune exposures, relying instead on TCR beta sequences and their occurrence across donors. Among 398 genotyped donors of the cohort, an average of roughly 230,000 unique TCR beta nucleotide sequences was sequenced per donor, of which about 18% were non-productive. HLA typing covered class I and class II loci at four-digit resolution. An earlier analysis of approximately 630 of the donors applied high-throughput TCR beta sequencing to assess whether each TCR beta V gene segment acted as functional or pseudogenic. All discovery cohort repertoires had been generated using a single sequencing platform. A separate validation cohort of 90 to 150 different subjects was used in addition to the approximately 610-subject first cohort. An early release that covered around 590 HLA-typed donors contained about 300 gigabases of sequencing data and 80 million or so unique TCR sequences. A later genetic analysis used genome-wide SNP genotypes for about 60% of the roughly 700 donors, treating that subset as a discovery cohort. To predict cytomegalovirus infection status, the study combined high-throughput TCR immunosequencing, statistical association of individual TCRs with disease status, and machine learning. Typing coverage differed by locus: A, B, C, DRB1 and DQB1 were typed in about 620-640 donors, DQA1 in roughly 500, DPA1 in over 600, and DPB1 in approximately 450. Using immunosequencing, the study profiled T cell repertoires from approximately 700 subjects and related those repertoires to cytomegalovirus serostatus. The study aimed to test whether signatures of past pathogen exposure could be identified by cataloging public T cell receptors. Roughly 5 DR-DQ haplotypes were handled as single units for association and clustering, since linkage in the cohort was strong. In a later analysis, previously published TCR beta repertoires from roughly 710 donors were re-analyzed and high-resolution HLA genotyping was added so that TCR occurrence patterns could be studied. Donor age, sex, ethnicity and CMV serostatus were compiled together with the repertoire data. Of the roughly 400 genotyped donors, 65% to 90% fell in the genetic ancestry cluster associated with self-reported Caucasian donors. What the authors observed across the whole study: A later genetic analysis reported fewer N-insertions in productive TCRs among donors in an Asian-associated ancestry cluster than the roughly 650-donor mean. In vitro tests confirmed that a few of the cytomegalovirus-associated TCR beta chains recognize cytomegalovirus antigens. Most TCR sequences were observed very rarely across donors, whereas some public TCRs were present in many individuals. A cluster of highly shared sequence variants was judged likely to be a technical artifact of the sequencing pipeline. A later analysis found that TCR association rates varied across HLA loci, with DRB1 alleles showing the most associated TCRs and HLA-C alleles the fewest. An earlier analysis of around 600 of the donors showed that most TCR beta V segments appeared in productive rearrangements either about 90% or about 30% of the time, which broadly matched IMGT annotations. In this cohort, only TCR beta chains were sequenced, and detectable features were limited by the absence of alpha or paired-chain data. When HLA alleles, especially DR and DQ, strongly co-occurred, attributing TCR associations to individual alleles was difficult. Because HLA typing was unavailable for some donors at each locus, only the typed subset was used in association tests. It was suggested by the authors that the approach could potentially be generalized to other disease states and immunological phenotypes. In the study, 150 to 200 TCR beta chains were listed as associated with cytomegalovirus. Compared with equally common non-associated chains, HLA-associated TCR beta chains in a later analysis were more clonally expanded and had lower generation probabilities. Several of the top co-occurrence clusters appeared to be linked to parvovirus B19, influenza, CMV and Epstein-Barr virus, according to a later analysis. The only immune exposure information available for the cohort was CMV serostatus. Correlated functional status among segregating V segments might be attributable to linkage disequilibrium, but an unknown experimental factor could not be ruled out. Some IMGT-functional V segments, including TRBV6-2 and TRBV6-3, could not be distinguished by the 87-base-pair reads and were therefore excluded. Presence/absence analyses assumed roughly uniform sequencing depth across donors, an assumption that may not hold. Because counts were too low, 15 to 20 rarely observed V segments, including chromosome 9 orphons, were excluded from the earlier analysis of fewer than 650 of the donors. Specific HLA alleles were associated with roughly 17,000 TCR beta sequences at a false discovery rate of 0.05 in a later analysis. Cytomegalovirus status was reported to be diagnosed by the classifier with high specificity and sensitivity in both the original and validation cohorts. A further reported finding was that TCR beta sequences accurately predicted the HLA-A and HLA-B alleles for most subjects in the first cohort. V-gene and J-gene trimming of TCR beta chains was associated with a missense DCLRE1C variant in a later genetic analysis, and the association was replicated in an independent cohort. According to a later analysis, most CMV-associated TCR beta chains appeared to be HLA-restricted, and the HLA associations seemed to be driven largely by CMV exposure.

The library was generated by the immunoSEQ multiplex PCR assay. The multiplex PCR relied on a mix of 60 forward primers for TCR Vbeta segments and 13 reverse primers for TCR Jbeta segments. The CDR3 region of rearranged TCR beta genes was amplified from genomic DNA with a multiplex PCR assay. The amplified TCR beta libraries were sequenced on the Illumina HiSeq System as 87-base-pair reads. The authors' analysis ran thus. In a later analysis, tens of millions of unique TCR beta chains were counted across the roughly 610 repertoires, and roughly 11 million of these chains were shared by at least two donors. Raw reads were error-corrected and collapsed into unique sequences with a nearest-neighbor algorithm that merged closely related sequences to remove PCR and sequencing errors. Alignment of CDR3 sequences to IMGT reference sequences was used to assign V, D and J gene segments. For a sequence to be retained, at least a six-nucleotide match to both a V gene segment and a J gene segment was required. Rearrangements were called productive when the CDR3 lacked stop codons and stayed in frame with V and J; all others were non-productive. Following IMGT convention, CDR3 was defined as the stretch from the second conserved V-encoded cysteine to the conserved J-encoded phenylalanine. In an earlier analysis of 500 to 650 of the donors, sequences lacking an unambiguous match to a single V gene segment were excluded. An earlier analysis of over 450 of the donors classified V segments as functional when productive rearrangements were above 56.7% and as segregating when the standard deviation between donors was above 5%. To diagnose cytomegalovirus status from the catalog of TCR beta chain sequences, a statistical classification framework was built. In a later analysis, TCR nucleotide sequences were compared against IMGT/GENE-DB human TR gene sequences so that V and J genes could be assigned. In a later analysis, CDR3 sequences and most-parsimonious VDJ recombination scenarios were assigned using the TCRdist pipeline. In a later analysis, every TCR beta chain was defined by the combination of its CDR3 amino acid sequence and its V-gene family, and reads without a unique V-gene family were dropped. A later analysis removed roughly 590 highly shared, low-generation-probability nucleotide sequences to deal with suspected cross-contamination and a sequencing artifact. For each public chain, a later analysis derived a clonal expansion index from normalized ranks of inferred template counts within each repertoire. Generation probabilities in a later analysis came from a VDJ recombination model fitted to out-of-frame rearrangements, and those results were checked against IGoR. Hypergeometric tests were used in a later analysis to score TCR-TCR, TCR-HLA and TCR-CMV co-occurrence, with a repertoire-size bias correction applied to the TCR pairs. In a later analysis, false discovery rates were estimated by permuting HLA or CMV assignments 20 times. A later analysis grouped co-occurring TCRs with DBSCAN, adding TCRdist sequence similarity when clustering within HLA-allele-positive subsets. For co-occurrence clustering, repertoires with fewer than 30,000 or more than 120,000 public chains were excluded, along with four or five repertoires with anomalous nucleotide sharing. What TCRdb holds here is the immuneACCESS table cut down to in-frame rearrangements. Part of the clones is not present; checked against another copy, under half of the missing clones reflect an unresolved V gene, and the others are unexplained. D and trimming were read from the DNA, whereas the V and J calls and clone size are those reported in that table. The sample has 96,000 or so clones on record, approximately 72% of them singletons. The ten top clones hold around 3% of the sample.

In total, roughly 710 healthy bone marrow donors made up the cohort. At the time of sampling, every cohort member was nominally healthy, though immune exposures that went unrecorded were likely present. The donor tested CMV seropositive, placing the donor among the roughly 270 seropositive members of the cohort. A peripheral blood sample was collected from each donor, and TCR beta sequencing was performed on peripheral blood mononuclear cells. The Qiagen DNeasy Blood Extraction Kit was used to extract genomic DNA from the blood cell samples. Sequencing used PBMCs. The rearranged segments are TRBV5-1 and TRBJ2-7; 13 bases in the junction line up with TRBD2. The sequence was obtained from a female donor in good health and CMV-seropositive. The DNA sequence reads TGCGCCAGCAGCCCCGGACTAGCGGGAGAGGCCCCCGAGCAGTACTTC. Its translation is CASSPGLAGEAPEQYF.